Listed here are 10 T cell receptor beta chains from one sample, sequenced in a study of blood T cell repertoires in COVID-19. Libraries were prepared by immunoSEQ multiplex PCR; TCRdb keeps only in-frame clonotypes and omits some of them. Among under 250,000 clones listed, approximately 85% were seen once. Sequencing used peripheral blood. These receptors came from a woman in her 70s with COVID-19, enrolled during active disease.

This clone was observed once. This chain uses TRBV2 with TRBJ2-3; 9 bases map to TRBD2. The CDR3 sequence is 15 residues long. V lost 1 base and J lost 5; bases outside the gene matches: 4. Germline CDR1 SNHLY, CDR2 FYNNEI. CDR3 region: CASSEVAGALDTQYF. The DNA for the CDR3 is TGTGCCAGCAGTGAAGTAGCGGGGGCCCTAGATACGCAGTATTTT.

CDR3 protein: CASSLVTQGNYGYTF. CDR3 bases: TGTGCCAGCAGCTTAGTCACACAGGGGAACTATGGCTACACCTTC. The J gene is TRBJ1-2, the V gene TRBV7-2; 7 bases agree with TRBD1. Per the germline V gene, CDR1 is SGHTA and CDR2 is FQGNSA. The CDR3 runs 15 residues. The V segment lost 1 base and the J segment 2 bases; nucleotides outside the gene matches: 4.

The V call is TRBV15, the J call TRBJ2-5, with TRBD2 matching 8 bases. Germline V gene data show CDR1 as LNHNV and CDR2 as YYDKDF (reference sequence). V gave up 1 base and J gave up 1 base; unmatched junction bases: 2. The CDR3 is 15 residues long. The CDR3 here is CATSRAGGVQETQYF. The CDR3 DNA sequence: TGTGCCACCAGCAGAGCGGGAGGGGTCCAAGAGACCCAGTACTTC.

The chain uses TRBV14 and TRBJ1-1; TRBD1 might be the D (6 bases). The CDR3 is 15 residues long. The ends were cut back, 6 bases at V and 1 base at J, with 15 bases in the middle. Germline CDR1 SGHDN, CDR2 FVKESK. This chain's CDR3 is CASRPGLQGNTEAFF. The CDR3, as DNA: TGTGCCAGCAGGCCAGGCCTACAGGGGAACACTGAAGCTTTCTTT. Variable domain in full (rest from reference TRBV14 and TRBJ1-1): EAGVTQFPSHSVIEKGQTVTLRCDPISGHDNLYWYRRVMGKEIKFLLHFVKESKQDESGMPNNRFLAERTGGTYSTLKVQPAELEDSGVYFCASRPGLQGNTEAFFGQGTRLTVV.

This chain uses TRBV7-9 with TRBJ2-2; 8 positions agree with TRBD1. With 5 bases clipped from V and 6 bases from J, the junction kept 5 bases outside the gene matches. Looked up from germline, CDR1 is SEHNR and CDR2 is FQNEAQ (reference sequence). This CDR3 spans 14 amino acids. Here the CDR3 DNA reads TGTGCCAGCAGCCCACAGGGGGTCTCCGGGGAGCTGTTTTTT. This translates into CASSPQGVSGELFF.

The chain joins TRBV6-1 to TRBJ1-6; D call uncertain. The ends were cut back, 0 bases at V and 14 bases at J, with 8 bases in the middle. The germline V gene has CDR1 MNHNS and CDR2 SASEGT. CDR3 size: 12 residues. CDR3: CASSEAESTLHF. The CDR3 DNA is TGTGCCAGCAGTGAAGCGGAGAGCACCCTCCACTTT.

The V gene is TRBV11-3, the J gene TRBJ2-5, with 12 nucleotides matching TRBD2. From germline, CDR1 is SGHNT and CDR2 YENEEA. This CDR3 contains 15 residues. Trimming cost V 5 bases and J 3 bases; bases outside gene matches: 4. The CDR3 region is CASSQLAGGEETQYF. For the CDR3, the DNA is TGTGCCAGCAGCCAACTAGCGGGGGGCGAAGAGACCCAGTACTTC.

The V gene is TRBV19, the J gene TRBJ2-7, with D possibly matching TRBD1 (6 bases). Trimming took 6 bases from V and 1 from J, leaving 16 bases between them. Germline CDR1 reads LNHDA; CDR2 reads SQIVND (reference sequence). This CDR3 is 15 amino acids long. The CDR3 nucleotides are TGTGCCAGTAGGGATCAACAGGGCGATTCCTACGAGCAGTACTTC. This translates into CASRDQQGDSYEQYF. Full variable domain (remainder filled in from reference TRBV19 and TRBJ2-7): DGGITQSPKYLFRKEGQNVTLSCEQNLNHDAMYWYRQDPGQGLRLIYYSQIVNDFQKGDIAEGYSVSREKKESFPLTVTSAQKNPTAFYLCASRDQQGDSYEQYFGPGTRLTVT.

The genes are TRBV11-3 and TRBJ2-1; D gene uncertain. Germline CDR1 is SGHNT and CDR2 is YENEEA. Trimming stripped 0 bases from V and 9 bases from J, with 12 bases between. This CDR3 contains 14 residues. The CDR3 region is CASSLEGYSGEQFF. DNA for the CDR3: TGTGCCAGCAGCTTAGAGGGCTACTCTGGTGAGCAGTTCTTC. The variable domain in full, completed from reference TRBV11-3 and TRBJ2-1, reads EAGVVQSPRYKIIEKKQPVAFWCNPISGHNTLYWYLQNLGQGPELLIRYENEEAVDDSQLPKDRFSAERLKGVDSTLKIQPAELGDSAVYLCASSLEGYSGEQFFGPGTRLTVL.

Here the CDR3 reads CASSENRVAETQYF. The CDR3 bases are TGTGCCAGCAGTGAGAACAGGGTTGCGGAGACCCAGTACTTC. The chain employs TRBV25-1 and TRBJ2-5, with D possibly matching TRBD1 (6 bases). V dropped 3 bases and J dropped 5 bases, with 13 bases sitting between them. Germline V lookup: CDR1 MGHDK, CDR2 SYGVNS. The CDR3 has 14 residues.